This T cell receptor (beta chain) was captured by sequencing in a study of T cells expressing NK-cell markers. Across the study: Seropositivity for HCMV was found in most of the eight sequenced donors, with one seronegative. Findings and caveats of the study: In 5 or 6 donors, dominant CD3+CD56+NKG2C+ clonotypes ranked among the top 10 CD8+ clonotypes. Whether the expanded NKG2C+ T cell clones recognized HCMV remained unclear.

Note on this clonotype: Antigen: not known.

The CDR3 loop spans 13 amino acids. The V gene's germline CDR1 is LNHDA and CDR2 SQIVND (reference sequence). Synthesis of TCR beta cDNA relied on 5'RACE template switching carrying UMIs. TCRdb reprocessed the 5' RACE reads; each CDR3 protein has one entry and no DNA is given. In all, the sample yields around 550,000 distinct CDR3 sequences. The TCR originated in a man younger than 30 in good health. This chain links TRBV19 with TRBJ2-5; TCRdb returns TRBD1, unconfirmable since there is no DNA. Material for sequencing was blood T cells: a sorted CD56 or NKG2C T cell subset, CD4+ or CD8+ T cells, or bulk PBMC T cells (not recorded which). CDR3 region: CASSTTARETQYF.